This TCR beta chain was recovered during a study of response to subunit inactivated influenza vaccine. Study findings and constraints: A suggestion made by the authors is that each seasonal influenza vaccination recruits few new T cells.

TCRdb reprocessed the RT-PCR reads via MiXCR and lists one record per CDR3 protein. The sample lists 500,000 or so distinct CDR3 sequences, about 15% occurring once. This clonotype was counted between two and nine times. Its antigen is currently unknown. The source material was CD4+ T cells sorted from PBMCs, sampled 23 months after vaccination. This receptor was identified in a man between 50 and 69 years old who received an inactivated influenza vaccine.

CDR3 nucleotides: TGCAGTGCTAGGGGACAGGCAACTAATGAAAAACTGTTTTTT. This gives the protein CSARGQATNEKLFF. This chain joins TRBV20-1 and TRBJ1-4, with 8 bases matching TRBD1. The CDR3 length is 14 residues. J was trimmed by 0 bases and V by 3 bases; bases with no gene match: 0. The germline CDR1 and CDR2 sequences are DFQATT and SNEGSKA (reference sequence).